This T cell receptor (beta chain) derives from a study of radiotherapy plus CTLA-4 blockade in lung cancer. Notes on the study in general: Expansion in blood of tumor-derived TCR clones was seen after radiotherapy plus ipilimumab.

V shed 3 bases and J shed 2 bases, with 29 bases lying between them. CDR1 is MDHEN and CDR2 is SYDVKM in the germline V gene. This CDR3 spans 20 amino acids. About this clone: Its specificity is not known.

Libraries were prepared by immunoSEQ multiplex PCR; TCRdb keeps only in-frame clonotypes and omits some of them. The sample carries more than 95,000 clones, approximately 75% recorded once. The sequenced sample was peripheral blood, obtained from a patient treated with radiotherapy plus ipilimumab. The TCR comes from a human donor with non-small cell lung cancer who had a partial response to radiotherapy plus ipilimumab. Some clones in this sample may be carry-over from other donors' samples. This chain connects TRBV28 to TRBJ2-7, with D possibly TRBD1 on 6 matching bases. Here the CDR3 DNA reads TGTGCCAGCAGTTTGGGGAACCCCTGGGGCGTTGGTACAGGGCCCTACGAGCAGTACTTC. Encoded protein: CASSLGNPWGVGTGPYEQYF.